The rows below give T cell receptor beta chains drawn from one sample of a study of T cell repertoires in cytomegalovirus infection. MiXCR was run by TCRdb on the reads, yielding one entry per CDR3 protein. The sample lists about half a million distinct CDR3 sequences; around a third were seen once. The antigens for these receptors are not known. Sequencing used cultured PBMCs, obtained from culture after CMV antigen stimulation. All receptors come from a human donor in good health (CMV status not recorded). Some clones in this sample may be carry-over from other donors' samples. The CDR3 runs from the conserved cysteine through the conserved F or W. The D gene is left open where the match is weak. Expanded clones are given a class, and other clones once, few, many or no size at all.

d_call j_call v_call clone_size cdr3_nt cdr3_aa
- TRBJ2-1 TRBV19 - TGTGCCAGTAGCTCGAAACTAAGGGACAATGAGCAGTTCTTC CASSSKLRDNEQFF
- TRBJ1-5 TRBV20-1 - TGCAGTGCTAGAGATCGAGGGGAGCATCAGCCCCAGCATTTT CSARDRGEHQPQHF
- TRBJ2-4 TRBV5-1 - TGCGCCAGCAGCTGGAAACAGGGTGTCAATATGAAGGGCAAAAACATTCAGTACTTC CASSWKQGVNMKGKNIQYF
TRBD2 TRBJ2-1 TRBV27 - TGTGCCAGCAGTTTAGGGACTAGTAGGTTCTATGAGCAGTTCTTC CASSLGTSRFYEQFF
- TRBJ1-4 TRBV20-1 - TGCAGTGTTAATGGACAGAATAATGAAAAACTGTTTTTT CSVNGQNNEKLFF
- TRBJ1-5 TRBV5-6 - TGTGCCAGCAGCTTGTGGGGCTCTGGCAATCAGCCCCAGCATTTT CASSLWGSGNQPQHF
TRBD1 TRBJ2-7 TRBV7-2 many TGTGCCAGCAGCTTAGGGTACAGGGGGCCGGGTCGGGAGCAGTACTTC CASSLGYRGPGREQYF
- TRBJ2-7 TRBV6-2/TRBV6-3 few TGTGCCAGTAAGGACGGACCAGCCTACGAGCAGTACTTC CASKDGPAYEQYF
- TRBJ2-1 TRBV3-1 - TGTGCCAGCAGCCCCCCCCGGACCTTCCTCTACAATGAGCAGTTCTTC CASSPPRTFLYNEQFF
- TRBJ1-1 TRBV7-2 many TGTGCCAGCAGCTTAGATAGGGTTTACGAATCGAACACTGAAGCTTTCTTT CASSLDRVYESNTEAFF
TRBD1 TRBJ2-6 TRBV20-1 - TGCAGTGCTGTCGCGCGGGACAGGGTCTTAACTGGGGCCAACGTCCTGACTTTC CSAVARDRVLTGANVLTF
- TRBJ1-1 TRBV7-9 few TGTGCCAGCAGCATGGACAGCACAAACACTGAAGCTTTCTTT CASSMDSTNTEAFF
- TRBJ1-2 TRBV18 - TGTGCCAGCTCTCCAGGGAGGGACTATGGCTACAACTTC CASSPGRDYGYNF
TRBD1 TRBJ1-4 TRBV18 - TGTGCCAGCTCACCACCGACAGGGGGAGGTGAAAAACTGTTTTTT CASSPPTGGGEKLFF
- TRBJ1-1 TRBV4-2 few TGTGCCAGCAGCCAGGAAACGCGGGGGTGGGGGGACACTGAAGCTTTCTTT CASSQETRGWGDTEAFF
- TRBJ2-5 TRBV7-2 few TGTGCCAGCAGCATCGGGACCACAGAGACCCAGTACTTC CASSIGTTETQYF
TRBD2 TRBJ2-5 TRBV11-1 few TGTGCCAGCAGCTTAGCCGGGACTAGAAAGACCCAGTACTTC CASSLAGTRKTQYF
- TRBJ1-2 TRBV7-2 - TGTGCCAGCAGCTCCTTAAGCTTTTCGTATGGCTACACCTTC CASSSLSFSYGYTF
- TRBJ1-4 TRBV29-1 few TGCAGCGTTGGGGACGTCCCGAGGGAAAAACTGTTTTTT CSVGDVPREKLFF
- TRBJ1-4 TRBV15 few TGTGCCACCAGCAGAAGGGGCCGGGGGGAAAAACTGTTTTTT CATSRRGRGEKLFF
- TRBJ2-1 TRBV4-1 few TGCGCCAGCAGCCGCGGGGCCCCGAATCATCGTAATGAGCAGTTCTTC CASSRGAPNHRNEQFF
TRBD1 TRBJ2-2 TRBV10-3 - TGTGCCATCAGGACAGGGGGCACCGGGGAGCTGTTTTTT CAIRTGGTGELFF
TRBD2 TRBJ2-2 TRBV7-8 many TGTGCCAGCAGCTTATTCCCAGCTAGCGGGAGGGAGAACACCGGGGAGCTGTTTTTT CASSLFPASGRENTGELFF
- TRBJ1-2 TRBV12-3/TRBV12-4 - TGTGCCAGCAGTTTAGTGTTCAGGCAAGGAAACTATGGCTACACCTTC CASSLVFRQGNYGYTF
- TRBJ2-5 TRBV7-2 - TGTGCCAGCAGCTACCTCTTCTCAGAGACCCAGTACTTC CASSYLFSETQYF
- TRBJ2-1 TRBV19 few TGTGCCAGTAGTATGTATGGGATCCCGAATCCTGAGCAGTTCTTC CASSMYGIPNPEQFF
- TRBJ1-5 TRBV28 - TGTGCCAGCAGCCTACAAGGACAGTTGGGTCAGCCCCAGCATTTT CASSLQGQLGQPQHF
TRBD1 TRBJ2-2 TRBV6-1 few TGTGCCAGCAGTCAAACAGGGGCGGGTACCGGGGAGCTGTTTTTT CASSQTGAGTGELFF
- TRBJ1-1 TRBV4-1 few TGCGCCAGCAGCCACAGAACCCCGAACACTGAAGCTTTCTTT CASSHRTPNTEAFF
- TRBJ2-5 TRBV6-1 - TGTGCCAGCAGCCCCGGGCGCCTCAACCGAGAGACCCAGTACTTC CASSPGRLNRETQYF
- TRBJ2-5 TRBV10-3 - TGTGCCATCAGTGAGAGGGGGGGGCCATCAGAGACCCAGTACTTC CAISERGGPSETQYF
- TRBJ1-1 TRBV6-1 - TGTGCCAGCAGCGCCCGTGGGTACACTGAAGCTTTCTTT CASSARGYTEAFF
TRBD1 TRBJ1-5 TRBV27 once TGTGCCAGCAGTCCCCGGGACAGCTTTAATCAGCCCCAGCATTTT CASSPRDSFNQPQHF
- TRBJ1-5 TRBV12-3/TRBV12-4 few TGTGCCAGCAGGCCAGGTCTGGGTCAGCCCCAGCATTTT CASRPGLGQPQHF
- TRBJ2-5 TRBV12-3/TRBV12-4 - TGTGCCAGCAGTTTGGGGGCTCGGCGAGAGACCCAGTACTTC CASSLGARRETQYF
TRBD2 TRBJ2-5 TRBV20-1 few TGCAGTGCACCGCTAGCGGGCGAGACCCAGTACTTC CSAPLAGETQYF
- TRBJ2-7 TRBV12-3/TRBV12-4 many TGTGCCAGCAGTTTAAAGGGCAGAAACTACGAGCAGTACTTC CASSLKGRNYEQYF
- TRBJ2-5 TRBV20-1 - TGCAGTGCCCAAGGTTGGGGGGAGGACCCCCAAGAGACCCAGTACTTC CSAQGWGEDPQETQYF
- TRBJ2-4 TRBV27 - TGTGCCAGCAGCTCCGCGGGACTCCCCAAAAACATTCAGTACTTC CASSSAGLPKNIQYF
TRBD2 TRBJ2-1 TRBV4-1 - TGCGCCAGCAGCCAAGTCTCCGGGAGGGTCCATGAGCAGTTCTTC CASSQVSGRVHEQFF
TRBD1 TRBJ1-2 TRBV28 few TGTGCCAGCCATCAAGGGACAGGAGGCTATGGCTACACCTTC CASHQGTGGYGYTF
TRBD2 TRBJ2-3 TRBV4-1 few TGCGCCAGCAGCCAGCGGACTAGCGGGAATCTTTACTCAAATACGCAGTATTTT CASSQRTSGNLYSNTQYF
- TRBJ2-3 TRBV28 few TGTGCCAGCAGTTTACACACTAGCCCAGATACGCAGTATTTT CASSLHTSPDTQYF